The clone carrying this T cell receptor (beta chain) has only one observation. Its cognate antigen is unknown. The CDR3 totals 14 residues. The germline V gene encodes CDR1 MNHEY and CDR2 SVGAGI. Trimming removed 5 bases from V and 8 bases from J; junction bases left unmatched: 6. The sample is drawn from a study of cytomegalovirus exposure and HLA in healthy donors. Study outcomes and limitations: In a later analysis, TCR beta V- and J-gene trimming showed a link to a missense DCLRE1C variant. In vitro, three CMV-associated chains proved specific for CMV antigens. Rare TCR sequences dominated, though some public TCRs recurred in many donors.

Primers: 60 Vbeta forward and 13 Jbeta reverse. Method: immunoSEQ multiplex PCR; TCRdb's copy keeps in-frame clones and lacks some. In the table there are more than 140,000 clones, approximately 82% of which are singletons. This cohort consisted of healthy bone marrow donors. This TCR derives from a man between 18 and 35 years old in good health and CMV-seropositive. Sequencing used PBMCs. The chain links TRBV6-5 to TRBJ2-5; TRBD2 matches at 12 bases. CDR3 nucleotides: TGTGCCAGCAGTCCCCCCGGACTAGCGGGAACCCAGTACTTC. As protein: CASSPPGLAGTQYF.